This TCR beta chain was found in a study of T-cell memory formation after mild COVID-19. Across the whole study: TCR clustering was largely donor specific.

This clonotype was picked up a small number of times. The antigen is not known. TCRdb reprocessed the 5' RACE reads with MiXCR, giving one entry per CDR3 protein. Among just over 350,000 distinct CDR3 sequences listed, about an eighth were seen once. General study results and limits: The study found contracting CD4+ clones mainly in CM and EM and contracting CD8+ clones in EMRA.

The CDR3 covers 15 residues. Germline V lookup: CDR1 KGHSH, CDR2 LQKENI. V lost 4 bases to trimming and J lost 7 bases, with 17 bases between them. The sequence was collected from a man aged 18 to 30 who had mild COVID-19 (a few samples of this study predate the infection). Cell type and time point are not known. The sequenced material came from PBMCs or a T cell subset sorted from them (not recorded which). J is TRBJ2-1 and V is TRBV18; weak D call: TRBD2 (5 bases). CDR3 nucleotides: TGTGCCAGCTCACTCGAAGAGCCGGGGAATAATGAGCAGTTCTTC. Amino acids: CASSLEEPGNNEQFF.